The clone carrying this T cell receptor (beta chain) was seen more than once but under ten times. Its antigen is not identified. V was trimmed by 3 bases and J by 1 base, leaving 6 bases between them. Germline CDR1 SQVTM, CDR2 ANQGSEA. The CDR3 runs 12 residues. Vbeta (60) and Jbeta (13) primers were used in the PCR. Per the study methods: In a later analysis, the count reached some 73 million unique TCR beta chains, with 10 million to 14 million shared. The repertoire was sequenced with immunoSEQ multiplex PCR; TCRdb's copy has only in-frame clones and lacks some. V, J and clone size reflect that table, while D and trimming were determined from the DNA. The repertoire holds 90,000 to 150,000 clones, with roughly 15% as singletons. This sample stems from a study of cytomegalovirus exposure and HLA in healthy donors. Study information: The Caucasian-associated ancestry cluster contained 81% of the 300 to 400 genotyped donors.

General study points: What a later analysis reportedly showed was that an Asian-associated ancestry cluster had fewer N-insertions than the roughly 700-donor mean. Cytomegalovirus association was listed for 164 TCR beta chains.

Material for sequencing was PBMCs. This sequence was found in a woman younger than 30 in good health and CMV-seronegative. The rearrangement uses TRBV29-1 and TRBJ1-1; the D is unclear. CDR3 nucleotide sequence: TGCAGCGTTGACGCCAGGAACACTGAAGCTTTCTTT. This sequence encodes CSVDARNTEAFF.